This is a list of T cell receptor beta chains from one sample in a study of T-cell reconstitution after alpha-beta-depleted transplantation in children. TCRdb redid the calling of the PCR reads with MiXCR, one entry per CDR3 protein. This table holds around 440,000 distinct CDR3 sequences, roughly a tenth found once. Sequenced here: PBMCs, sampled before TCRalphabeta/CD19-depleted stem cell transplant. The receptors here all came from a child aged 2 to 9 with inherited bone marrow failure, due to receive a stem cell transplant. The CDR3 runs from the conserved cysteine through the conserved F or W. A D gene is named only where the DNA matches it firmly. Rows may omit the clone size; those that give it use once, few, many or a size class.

CDR3 protein: CSASSTSTDTQYF
CDR3 DNA: TGCAGTGCTAGTTCTACAAGCACAGATACGCAGTATTTT
CDR3 length: 13
V gene: TRBV20-1
D gene: -
J gene: TRBJ2-3
clone size: many

CDR3 protein: CSVWAPGQLGYGYTF
CDR3 DNA: TGCAGCGTTTGGGCGCCCGGCCAGTTGGGCTATGGCTACACCTTC
CDR3 length: 15
V gene: TRBV29-1
D gene: -
J gene: TRBJ1-2
clone size: few

CDR3 protein: CASSGRAAGGETQYF
CDR3 DNA: TGTGCCAGCAGCGGAAGGGCCGCTGGGGGGGAGACGCAGTATTTT
CDR3 length: 15
V gene: TRBV9
D gene: TRBD2
J gene: TRBJ2-3
clone size: many

CDR3 protein: CAWKEQSTDTQYF
CDR3 DNA: TGTGCCTGGAAGGAACAGAGCACAGATACGCAGTATTTT
CDR3 length: 13
V gene: TRBV30
D gene: -
J gene: TRBJ2-3
clone size: -

CDR3 protein: CSAILLAGGGTDTQYF
CDR3 DNA: TGCAGTGCTATACTTCTAGCGGGAGGTGGCACAGATACGCAGTATTTT
CDR3 length: 16
V gene: TRBV20-1
D gene: TRBD2
J gene: TRBJ2-3
clone size: many

CDR3 protein: CAGKGTGPNTEAFF
CDR3 DNA: TGTGCCGGAAAAGGGACAGGACCGAACACTGAAGCTTTCTTT
CDR3 length: 14
V gene: TRBV28
D gene: TRBD1
J gene: TRBJ1-1
clone size: many

CDR3 protein: CATSRDPVVGFHEQFF
CDR3 DNA: TGTGCCACCAGCAGAGATCCGGTCGTAGGCTTCCATGAGCAGTTCTTC
CDR3 length: 16
V gene: TRBV15
D gene: -
J gene: TRBJ2-1
clone size: many

CDR3 protein: CASSLVQSPGQAFNYGYTF
CDR3 DNA: TGTGCCAGCAGCTTAGTACAGAGCCCGGGACAGGCCTTTAACTATGGCTACACCTTC
CDR3 length: 19
V gene: TRBV7-8
D gene: TRBD1
J gene: TRBJ1-2
clone size: -

CDR3 protein: CASSSGLADYEQYF
CDR3 DNA: TGTGCCAGCAGCTCCGGACTAGCGGATTACGAGCAGTACTTC
CDR3 length: 14
V gene: TRBV7-9
D gene: TRBD2
J gene: TRBJ2-7
clone size: many

CDR3 protein: CASSRHGLAGANEQFF
CDR3 DNA: TGCGCCAGCAGCCGCCACGGTCTAGCGGGAGCCAATGAGCAGTTCTTC
CDR3 length: 16
V gene: TRBV4-3
D gene: TRBD2
J gene: TRBJ2-1
clone size: few

CDR3 protein: CASSLRASGSNEQFF
CDR3 DNA: TGTGCCAGCAGCTTAAGGGCTAGCGGGAGCAATGAGCAGTTCTTC
CDR3 length: 15
V gene: TRBV7-2
D gene: TRBD2
J gene: TRBJ2-1
clone size: few

CDR3 protein: CASQLAGEWNEQFF
CDR3 DNA: TGCGCCAGCCAGCTAGCGGGAGAGTGGAATGAGCAGTTCTTC
CDR3 length: 14
V gene: TRBV5-1
D gene: TRBD2
J gene: TRBJ2-1
clone size: few

CDR3 protein: CASSAGDSFGANVLTF
CDR3 DNA: TGTGCCAGTTCGGCAGGGGATTCGTTCGGGGCCAACGTCCTGACTTTC
CDR3 length: 16
V gene: TRBV19
D gene: -
J gene: TRBJ2-6
clone size: many

CDR3 protein: CASSAQSAGGGHNEQFF
CDR3 DNA: TGTGCCAGTAGTGCCCAGTCTGCCGGCGGGGGCCACAATGAGCAGTTCTTC
CDR3 length: 17
V gene: TRBV19
D gene: -
J gene: TRBJ2-1
clone size: few

CDR3 protein: CASSPTPNIPDTQYF
CDR3 DNA: TGTGCCAGCAGCCCCACCCCGAATATCCCTGATACGCAGTATTTT
CDR3 length: 15
V gene: TRBV4-2
D gene: -
J gene: TRBJ2-3
clone size: -

CDR3 protein: CASSLGWEETQYF
CDR3 DNA: TGTGCCAGCAGCTTAGGGTGGGAGGAGACCCAGTACTTC
CDR3 length: 13
V gene: TRBV13
D gene: -
J gene: TRBJ2-5
clone size: many

CDR3 protein: CASSLLHETQYF
CDR3 DNA: TGTGCCAGCAGCTTACTCCACGAGACCCAGTACTTC
CDR3 length: 12
V gene: TRBV11-2
D gene: -
J gene: TRBJ2-5
clone size: many

CDR3 protein: CAIRIYGPNTEAFF
CDR3 DNA: TGTGCCATCAGGATATACGGTCCGAACACTGAAGCTTTCTTT
CDR3 length: 14
V gene: TRBV10-3
D gene: -
J gene: TRBJ1-1
clone size: many

CDR3 protein: CASSLKDAAGELFF
CDR3 DNA: TGTGCCAGCAGCTTAAAGGACGCGGCCGGGGAGCTGTTTTTT
CDR3 length: 14
V gene: TRBV7-9
D gene: -
J gene: TRBJ2-2
clone size: many

CDR3 protein: CASSQGEYTDTQYF
CDR3 DNA: TGTGCCAGCTCACAAGGGGAGTACACAGATACGCAGTATTTT
CDR3 length: 14
V gene: TRBV18
D gene: -
J gene: TRBJ2-3
clone size: many